Sequencing of this TCR beta chain was carried out in a study of blood T cell repertoires in COVID-19. Study information: Spain, Italy and the United States supplied samples that represented acute and convalescent COVID-19. T cells, B-cell-depleted T cells, or PBMCs supplied cDNA or gDNA.

Germline lookup yields CDR1 SGHTA and CDR2 FQGNSA. The CDR3 has 14 residues. Trimming shortened V by 7 bases and J by 2 bases, and 12 bases separated the two germline ends. In the source study's methods: Counts of nucleated cells, estimated from reference gene primer amplification, were obtained. Sequencing used immunoSEQ multiplex PCR; TCRdb keeps in-frame clones, though not all of them. The V and J calls and clone size are taken from that table; D and trimming were inferred from the DNA. The sample lists about 270,000 clones; more than 75% were seen once. The genes are TRBV7-2 and TRBJ1-5; D perhaps matches TRBD1 (5 bases). This TCR was recovered from a man between 40 and 49 years old with active or convalescent COVID-19. Source material: peripheral blood. The CDR3 sequence: CASTQGVGNQPQHF. The DNA for the CDR3 is TGTGCCAGCACCCAGGGCGTGGGCAATCAGCCCCAGCATTTT. The variable domain in full, with the rest retrieved from reference TRBV7-2 and TRBJ1-5, is GAGVSQSPSNKVTEKGKDVELRCDPISGHTALYWYRQSLGQGLEFLIYFQGNSAPDKSGLPSDRFSAERTGGSVSTLTIQRTQQEDSAVYLCASTQGVGNQPQHFGDGTRLSIL.